A single sample is the source of the 6 T cell receptor beta chains below, sequenced in a study of radiotherapy plus CTLA-4 blockade in lung cancer. Libraries were prepared by immunoSEQ multiplex PCR; TCRdb keeps only in-frame clonotypes and omits some of them. This sample has about 73,000 clones, with more than 75% found just once. The specimen comprised peripheral blood, sampled from a patient treated with radiotherapy plus ipilimumab. Receptor source: a human donor with non-small cell lung cancer that progressed on radiotherapy plus ipilimumab.

This chain connects TRBV27 to TRBJ2-1; the match to TRBD2 covers 11 bases. V lost 7 bases, J lost 4 bases, and 6 bases stayed unmatched. Germline-derived CDR1 and CDR2 are MNHEY and SMNVEV (reference sequence). CDR3 length: 15 amino acids. The CDR3 here is CASNPLAGGYNEQFF. The CDR3 nucleotides read TGTGCCAGCAATCCCCTAGCGGGAGGATACAATGAGCAGTTCTTC.

The chain carries TRBV5-1 and TRBJ2-5, with D tentatively TRBD1 (6 bases). Germline V lookup: CDR1 SGHRS, CDR2 YFSETQ. V shed 4 bases and J shed 1 base, with 20 bases lying between them. The CDR3 is made up of 17 amino acids. The CDR3 spells CASSVSGVDRLQETQYF. In DNA form, the CDR3 reads TGCGCCAGCAGCGTGTCTGGCGTGGACAGACTCCAAGAGACCCAGTACTTC.

The J gene is TRBJ2-7, the V gene TRBV2; TRBD2 agrees at 7 bases. Germline V CDR1 and CDR2: SNHLY, FYNNEI. The CDR3 runs to 14 residues. J lost 6 bases, V lost 9 bases, and 14 bases had no gene match. CDR3 in amino acids: CASQSFAGVSEQYF. Here the CDR3 DNA reads TGTGCCAGTCAGTCGTTCGCGGGAGTTTCCGAGCAGTACTTC.

CDR3 coding DNA: TGTGCCAGCAGTGAAGTTCCAGGGGGGCGGAACACTGAAGCTTTCTTT. Its translation is CASSEVPGGRNTEAFF. This chain connects TRBV6-1 to TRBJ1-1, with TRBD1 identical over 7 bases. J lost 1 base, V lost 1 base, and 6 bases had no gene match. CDR3 size: 16 residues. Looked up from germline, CDR1 is MNHNS and CDR2 is SASEGT.

This sequence joins TRBV6-5 and TRBJ2-2; 11 bases line up with TRBD1. The CDR3 is 15 residues long. J gave up 6 bases and V 6 bases, and 6 bases lay outside the gene matches. CDR1 and CDR2 (germline): MNHEY, SVGAGI. The CDR3: CASRSDRGRAGELFF. In nucleotides, the CDR3 is TGTGCCAGCAGGTCGGACAGGGGGCGCGCCGGGGAGCTGTTTTTT.

J is TRBJ1-1 and V is TRBV28; the D is unclear. The ends were cut back, 2 bases at V and 4 bases at J, with 11 bases in the middle. This CDR3 comprises 14 residues. Germline assignment: CDR1 MDHEN and CDR2 SYDVKM. CDR3 DNA sequence: TGTGCCAGCAGTTTAACCCGGCCAGTCACTGAAGCTTTCTTT. Protein: CASSLTRPVTEAFF.